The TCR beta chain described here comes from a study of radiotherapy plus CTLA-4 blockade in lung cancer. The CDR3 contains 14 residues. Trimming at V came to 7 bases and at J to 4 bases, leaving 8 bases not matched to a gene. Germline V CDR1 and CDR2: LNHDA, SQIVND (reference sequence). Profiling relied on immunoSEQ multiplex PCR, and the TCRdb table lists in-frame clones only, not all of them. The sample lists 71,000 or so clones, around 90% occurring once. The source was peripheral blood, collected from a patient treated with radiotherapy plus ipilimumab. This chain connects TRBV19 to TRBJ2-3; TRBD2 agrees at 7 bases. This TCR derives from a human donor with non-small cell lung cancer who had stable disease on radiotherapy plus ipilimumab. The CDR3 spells CASKTGGYADTQYF. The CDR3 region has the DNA TGTGCCAGTAAGACGGGGGGTTATGCAGATACGCAGTATTTT.